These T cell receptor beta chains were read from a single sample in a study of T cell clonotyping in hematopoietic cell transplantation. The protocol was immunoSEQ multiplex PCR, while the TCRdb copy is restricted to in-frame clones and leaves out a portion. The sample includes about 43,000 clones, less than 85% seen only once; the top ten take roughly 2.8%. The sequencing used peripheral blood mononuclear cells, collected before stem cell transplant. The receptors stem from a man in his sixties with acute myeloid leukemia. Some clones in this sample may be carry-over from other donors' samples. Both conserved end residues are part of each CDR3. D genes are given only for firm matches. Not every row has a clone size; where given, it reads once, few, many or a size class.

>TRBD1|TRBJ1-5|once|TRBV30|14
TGTGCCTGGAGTGGAGGACAGGGGTTTTGGCCCCAGCATTTT
CAWSGGQGFWPQHF
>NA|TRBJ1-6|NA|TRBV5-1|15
TGCGCCAGCACCCTCGGAGGACAGCTCAATTCACCCCTCCACTTT
CASTLGGQLNSPLHF
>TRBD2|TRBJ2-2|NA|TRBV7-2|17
TGTGCCAGCAGCTTAGCGTTACTAGCGGGGAACACCGGGGAGCTGTTTTTT
CASSLALLAGNTGELFF
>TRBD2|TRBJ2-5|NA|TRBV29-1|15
TGCAGCGTTGATACCGAGCGGGGGGGCCCCCAGACCCAGTACTTC
CSVDTERGGPQTQYF
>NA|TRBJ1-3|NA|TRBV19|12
TGTGCCAGTACCCGAACTGGAAACACCATATATTTT
CASTRTGNTIYF
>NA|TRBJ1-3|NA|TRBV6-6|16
TGTGCCAGCAGTTACTCGAGACATAGCTCTGGAAACACCATATATTTT
CASSYSRHSSGNTIYF
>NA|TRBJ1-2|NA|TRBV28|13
TGTGCCAGCAGCCCTGCAGGGCGCCATGGCTACACCTTC
CASSPAGRHGYTF
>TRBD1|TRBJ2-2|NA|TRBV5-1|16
TGCGCCAGCAGCCCGCGGACAGGGGCCTACACCGGGGAGCTGTTTTTT
CASSPRTGAYTGELFF
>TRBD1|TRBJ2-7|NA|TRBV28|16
TGTGCCAGCAGTCACCGGGACAGGGGTCTAAACAACGGGCAGTACTTC
CASSHRDRGLNNGQYF
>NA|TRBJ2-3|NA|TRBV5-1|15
TGCGCCAGCAGCCCCCGAACCTCTAGCACAGATACGCAGTATTTT
CASSPRTSSTDTQYF
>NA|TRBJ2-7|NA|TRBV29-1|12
TGCAGCGTTGACTCCCGGGTGGGCGAGCAGTACTTC
CSVDSRVGEQYF
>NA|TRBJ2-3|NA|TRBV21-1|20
TGTGCCAGCAGCCGGACCCGGGACAGGGGGCGCGTGCCCACCACAGATACGCAGTATTTT
CASSRTRDRGRVPTTDTQYF
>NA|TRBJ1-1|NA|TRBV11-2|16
TGTGCCAGCAGCTTCCCTTCGACCGCGGGGGGGACTGAAGCTTTCTTT
CASSFPSTAGGTEAFF
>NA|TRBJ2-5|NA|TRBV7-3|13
TGTGCCAGCGCTAACGTAAGGGGGGAGACCCAGTACTTC
CASANVRGETQYF
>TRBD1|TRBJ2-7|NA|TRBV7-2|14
TGTGCCAGCAGTTATGGGACAGGTTCCTACGAGCAGTACTTC
CASSYGTGSYEQYF
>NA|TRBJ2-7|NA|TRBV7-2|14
TGTGCCAGCAGCCCTGGACATGCACGGGGGGAGCAGTACTTC
CASSPGHARGEQYF
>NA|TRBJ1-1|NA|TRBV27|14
TGTGCCAGCAGCCCCCTGGTCTGGAACACTGAAGCTTTCTTT
CASSPLVWNTEAFF
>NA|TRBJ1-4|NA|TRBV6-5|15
TGTGCCAGCAGTTACTCGGCAGCAAGAAATGAAAAACTGTTTTTT
CASSYSAARNEKLFF